The next 26 T cell receptor beta chains were all read from a single sample in a study of blood T cell repertoires in COVID-19 (TCRdb year 2020). The receptor library was made with the immunoSEQ multiplex PCR assay. The table comes from immuneACCESS by way of TCRdb, which keeps in-frame sequences with V and J called. Part of the clones is missing from these tables; in studies checked, under half for an unresolved V gene and the rest for unknown reasons. The sample contains around 310,000 clones, 90% of them found a single time. Under 1.1% of the sample is taken by the ten largest. Sequenced input: peripheral blood. All receptors derive from a woman aged 40-49 years with COVID-19, enrolled during active disease.

The rearrangement uses TRBV19 and TRBJ1-5, with TRBD1 matching 10 bases. Per germline, CDR1 LNHDA and CDR2 SQIVND (reference sequence). This CDR3 contains 15 residues. V shed 8 bases and J 4 bases; nucleotides not matched to a gene: 8. The CDR3 DNA follows: TGTGCCAGTGGAAGACAGGGGGCCAGTAATCAGCCCCAGCATTTT. This translates into CASGRQGASNQPQHF.

This sequence joins TRBV7-2 and TRBJ1-5; the match to TRBD1 covers 7 bases. Germline trimming cut 5 bases from V and 2 bases from J; bases unmatched to any gene: 6. The CDR3 is 15 residues long. Germline V gene lookup returns CDR1 SGHTA and CDR2 FQGNSA. The CDR3 loop is CASSPQGGRNQPQHF. For the CDR3, the DNA is TGTGCCAGCAGCCCCCAGGGGGGTCGCAATCAGCCCCAGCATTTT.

V is TRBV12-3 or TRBV12-4 and J is TRBJ1-1; D uncertain. V dropped 2 bases and J dropped 1 base, with 5 bases sitting between them. The CDR3 consists of 13 residues. CDR3 sequence (DNA): TGTGCCAGCAGTTTATACACGAACACTGAAGCTTTCTTT. Residues: CASSLYTNTEAFF.

The rearrangement uses TRBV7-9 and TRBJ1-6, with a weak D call TRBD1 (5 bases). The germline V gene has CDR1 SEHNR and CDR2 FQNEAQ (reference sequence). The CDR3 runs to 11 residues. V shed 5 bases and J shed 14 bases, with 10 bases lying between them. CDR3 loop: CASSAGQSLHF. Written as DNA, the CDR3 is TGTGCCAGCAGCGCTGGACAATCCCTCCACTTT. The whole variable domain, filled in from reference TRBV7-9 and TRBJ1-6, reads DTGVSQNPRHKITKRGQNVTFRCDPISEHNRLYWYRQTLGQGPEFLTYFQNEAQLEKSRLLSDRFSAERPKGSFSTLEIQRTEQGDSAMYLCASSAGQSLHFGNGTRLTVT.

The chain joins TRBV28 to TRBJ2-1, with 10 bases that match TRBD2. The V segment lost 6 bases and the J segment 0 bases; nucleotides outside the gene matches: 8. The CDR3 runs to 17 residues. Germline-derived CDR1 and CDR2 are MDHEN and SYDVKM. The CDR3 sequence: CASSYSGGPSSYNEQFF. The CDR3 bases are TGTGCCAGCAGCTATAGCGGGGGGCCCTCCTCCTACAATGAGCAGTTCTTC.

The V and J genes are TRBV2 and TRBJ1-4; D gene unclear. This CDR3 has 12 amino acids. Germline assignment: CDR1 SNHLY and CDR2 FYNNEI. The V and J ends lost 6 bases and 2 bases respectively, with 4 bases between them. The CDR3 nucleotides are TGTGCCAGCAGGAGGACTAATGAAAAACTGTTTTTT. This sequence encodes CASRRTNEKLFF.

J is TRBJ1-1 and V is TRBV10-3, with D unresolved. This CDR3 region has 17 residues. The germline V and J ends were trimmed by 0 bases and 1 base, with 15 bases remaining between them. Germline CDR1 is ENHRY and CDR2 is SYGVKD. CDR3 residues: CAISESLGRLSNTEAFF. The CDR3 DNA sequence: TGTGCCATCAGTGAGTCGTTAGGCAGGCTATCGAACACTGAAGCTTTCTTT.

This chain connects TRBV15 to TRBJ2-7; 7 nucleotides match TRBD2. The CDR3 has 14 amino acids. Looked up from germline, CDR1 is LNHNV and CDR2 is YYDKDF (reference sequence). The J segment lost 2 bases and the V segment lost 1 base, leaving 2 bases of the junction unmatched. The CDR3 loop is CATSRAAGAYEQYF. The CDR3, as DNA: TGTGCCACCAGCAGAGCCGCGGGGGCCTACGAGCAGTACTTC.

The V gene is TRBV4-3, the J gene TRBJ1-2; a possible D gene is TRBD1 (5 bases). CDR3 length: 16 residues. V was clipped by 1 base and J by 6 bases, with 18 bases between them. Germline CDR1 and CDR2: LGHNA and YSLEER. CDR3 region: CASSQGPSAGIHGYTF. The CDR3 region has the DNA TGCGCCAGCAGCCAAGGGCCATCCGCAGGGATCCATGGCTACACCTTC.

This chain uses TRBV27 with TRBJ2-7; 11 bases map to TRBD1. CDR1 and CDR2 from the germline V gene are MNHEY and SMNVEV (reference sequence). Trimming cost V 6 bases and J 2 bases; bases outside gene matches: 6. The CDR3 runs 15 residues. CDR3 in DNA: TGTGCCAGCAGAAAGGGACAGGGGGTTCCCTACGAGCAGTACTTC. Residues: CASRKGQGVPYEQYF.

This clone was picked up one time. The chain has TRBV7-2 and TRBJ2-7, with D possibly TRBD2 on 7 matching bases. The CDR3 sequence is 13 residues long. V shed 5 bases and J shed 6 bases, with 14 bases lying between them. Per the germline V gene, CDR1 is SGHTA and CDR2 is FQGNSA. CDR3 sequence reads: CASSPGGQFEQYF. The CDR3 DNA follows: TGTGCCAGCAGCCCGGGGGGCCAATTCGAGCAGTACTTC.

The chain links TRBV14 to TRBJ2-1; unclear D gene. CDR1 is SGHDN and CDR2 is FVKESK in the germline V gene. CDR3 length: 16 residues. Trimming pared 4 bases from V and 6 bases from J, leaving 19 bases between. The CDR3 nucleotides are TGTGCCAGCAGCCTGTCAGCCCCTAGGAGAGCCAATGAGCAGTTCTTC. Translated: CASSLSAPRRANEQFF.

The J gene is TRBJ1-2, the V gene TRBV20-1, with no clear D. The CDR3 sequence is 15 residues long. Per germline, CDR1 DFQATT and CDR2 SNEGSKA (reference sequence). V lost 3 bases to trimming and J lost 4 bases, with 18 bases between them. DNA for the CDR3: TGCAGTGCTAGTTCGGGATCCAATCCCCCCTATGGCTACACCTTC. Amino acids: CSASSGSNPPYGYTF.

This chain uses TRBV5-1 with TRBJ2-3; 12 nucleotides align to TRBD1. The CDR3 covers 17 residues. V lost 0 bases to trimming and J lost 3 bases; unmatched junction nucleotides: 5. Germline V CDR1 and CDR2: SGHRS, YFSETQ. The CDR3 DNA sequence: TGCGCCAGCAGCTTGGTGGGACAGGGGGCGCGGACAGATACGCAGTATTTT. It is translated as CASSLVGQGARTDTQYF. The variable domain in full, completed from reference TRBV5-1 and TRBJ2-3, reads KAGVTQTPRYLIKTRGQQVTLSCSPISGHRSVSWYQQTPGQGLQFLFEYFSETQRNKGNFPGRFSGRQFSNSRSEMNVSTLELGDSALYLCASSLVGQGARTDTQYFGPGTRLTVL.

CDR3 nucleotide sequence: TGTGCCAGCAGTTACAGGAACAGACTAAATGAAAAACTGTTTTTT. Translating gives CASSYRNRLNEKLFF. The rearrangement uses TRBV6-5 and TRBJ1-4; D gene ambiguous. Germline V gene sequence: CDR1 MNHEY, CDR2 SVGAGI. With 2 bases removed from V and 5 bases from J, the gap between germline ends came to 12 bases. CDR3 size: 15 residues.

The chain links TRBV6-5 to TRBJ2-3; 7 bases agree with TRBD2. This CDR3 comprises 15 residues. V lost 2 bases to trimming and J lost 1 base; unmatched junction nucleotides: 3. Germline-derived CDR1 and CDR2 are MNHEY and SVGAGI. The CDR3 reads CASSYVGGGTDTQYF. CDR3 nucleotide sequence: TGTGCCAGCAGTTACGTGGGAGGGGGCACAGATACGCAGTATTTT.

The V call is TRBV27, the J call TRBJ1-6; 7 bases agree with TRBD1. The CDR3 is made up of 16 amino acids. The germline V gene has CDR1 MNHEY and CDR2 SMNVEV (reference sequence). Trimming at V came to 6 bases and at J to 4 bases, leaving 9 bases not matched to a gene. Here the CDR3 reads CASRRDSGRYNSPLHF. The CDR3 DNA reads TGTGCCAGCAGGAGGGACAGCGGAAGGTATAATTCACCCCTCCACTTT.

The CDR3 sequence is CSVVFPGAGEQYF. For the CDR3, the DNA is TGCAGCGTTGTATTCCCAGGGGCAGGAGAGCAGTACTTC. The chain has TRBV29-1 and TRBJ2-7; TRBD1 might be the D (6 bases). This CDR3 region has 13 residues. The germline CDR1 and CDR2 sequences are SQVTM and ANQGSEA. V dropped 4 bases and J dropped 7 bases, with 17 bases sitting between them.

The chain employs TRBV27 and TRBJ1-2, with D possibly being TRBD1 (6 bases). V shed 2 bases and J shed 4 bases, with 14 bases lying between them. The CDR3 has 15 residues. Germline CDR1 MNHEY, CDR2 SMNVEV (reference sequence). DNA of the CDR3: TGTGCCAGCAGTTTAGGGCAGGGGTCTCCCTATGGCTACACCTTC. Translated: CASSLGQGSPYGYTF.

This sequence joins TRBV28 and TRBJ2-3; D not resolved. V shed 6 bases and J shed 3 bases, with 4 bases lying between them. CDR3 size: 11 residues. Germline V gene sequence: CDR1 MDHEN, CDR2 SYDVKM. The CDR3 DNA reads as TGTGCCAGCAGACTTACAGATACGCAGTATTTT. Encoded protein: CASRLTDTQYF.

The chain's CDR3 is CASRFDREYF. Written as DNA, the CDR3 is TGTGCCAGCAGGTTCGACAGGGAGTACTTC. The V call is TRBV27, the J call TRBJ2-7; 7 bases are a match to TRBD1. Germline V gene lookup returns CDR1 MNHEY and CDR2 SMNVEV (reference sequence). CDR3 length equals 10 residues. The ends lost 6 bases at V and 11 bases at J; junction bases unmatched: 4.

This clone was seen more than once but under ten times. The rearrangement links TRBV19 to TRBJ2-3; no firm D call. The CDR3 is 14 amino acids. The V gene lost 7 bases and the J gene lost 1 base, with 12 bases spanning the gap. Germline assignment: CDR1 LNHDA and CDR2 SQIVND (reference sequence). The CDR3, as DNA: TGTGCCAGTATGACCAGGATTGGCACAGATACGCAGTATTTT. Translating gives CASMTRIGTDTQYF.

The chain employs TRBV29-1 and TRBJ1-5; D is possibly TRBD1 (6 bases). Germline loops: CDR1 SQVTM, CDR2 ANQGSEA. The CDR3 extends over 14 amino acids. Trimming removed 4 bases at V and 0 bases at J, with 10 bases between. CDR3 DNA sequence: TGCAGCGTTGCAGGGGATAATAGCAATCAGCCCCAGCATTTT. Protein sequence: CSVAGDNSNQPQHF.

The table lists this clone with a few counts. The chain employs TRBV30 and TRBJ1-2; 9 nucleotides agree with TRBD1. The V gene end was trimmed by 1 base and the J gene end by 3 bases; junction bases not matched to a gene: 3. Germline CDR1 reads GTSNPN; CDR2 reads SVGIG (reference sequence). CDR3 length equals 14 residues. CDR3 in amino acids: CAWSGTGADYGYTF. In DNA form, the CDR3 reads TGTGCCTGGAGTGGGACAGGGGCAGACTATGGCTACACCTTC. The full variable domain, in which reference TRBV30 and TRBJ1-2 provide the parts outside the CDR3, is SQTIHQWPATLVQPVGSPLSLECTVEGTSNPNLYWYRQAAGRGLQLLFYSVGIGQISSEVPQNLSASRPQDRQFILSSKKLLLSDSGFYLCAWSGTGADYGYTFGSGTRLTVV.

The genes are TRBV15 and TRBJ1-4; no clear D. The CDR3 is 16 residues long. The V end was cut by 0 bases, the J end by 3 bases, with 11 bases between. Germline CDR1 LNHNV, CDR2 YYDKDF (reference sequence). CDR3: CATSRDLGGSNEKLFF. CDR3 DNA: TGTGCCACCAGCAGAGATCTGGGAGGGTCTAATGAAAAACTGTTTTTT.

The V gene is TRBV11-2, the J gene TRBJ2-7; TRBD2 matches 11 bases. The CDR3 sequence is 16 residues long. The germline CDR1 and CDR2 sequences are SGHAT and FQNNGV. J lost 5 bases, V lost 0 bases, and 6 bases had no gene match. The CDR3 nucleotides read TGTGCCAGCAGCTTAGAGGGGACTAGCGGCCTGCACGAGCAGTACTTC. Translated: CASSLEGTSGLHEQYF.